This TCR beta chain is from a study of CD8 T cells in ankylosing spondylitis. TCRdb redid the calling of the 5' RACE reads with MiXCR, one entry per CDR3 protein. This table holds some 180,000 distinct CDR3 sequences, 15% to 20% found once. V shed 5 bases, J shed 9 bases, and the junction held 19 bases outside the gene matches. The CDR3 has 16 amino acids. Germline V gene lookup returns CDR1 LGHDT and CDR2 YNNKEL (reference sequence). Many counts were recorded for this clonotype. The receptor was derived from a male donor aged 10-35 years with ankylosing spondylitis or in good health (not recorded which). Sequences were obtained from blood, either unsorted or a sorted T cell fraction (not recorded which). The chain combines TRBV3-1 with TRBJ2-7, with 7 nucleotides matching TRBD1. This CDR3 is CASSKGIQDRRSGQYF. The CDR3 DNA follows: TGTGCCAGCAGCAAGGGAATACAGGACAGGAGGTCAGGGCAGTACTTC.